The clone carrying this T cell receptor beta chain has ten or more counts. Its matching antigen is unknown. The source of the sample is a study of T cell repertoires in cytomegalovirus infection. Overall study: Epitope selection comprised recently identified HLA-C-restricted CMV epitopes and well-studied HLA-B-restricted CMV epitopes. Matching HLA type, along with CMV infection, was indicated by public TCR beta signatures. Overall study results and limits: Carriers of CMV and the relevant HLA type were discriminated by public TCR beta frequency. HLA-C-restricted CMV-specific TCR beta clonotypes were dominant in the ex vivo response.

TCRdb reprocessed the reads via MiXCR and lists one record per CDR3 protein. Of hundreds of thousands of distinct CDR3 sequences listed, roughly 31% are singletons. CDR1 is SGHVS and CDR2 is FQNEAQ in the germline V gene. CDR3 size: 14 residues. With 3 bases clipped from V and 4 bases from J, the junction kept 2 bases outside the gene matches. The sample consisted of cultured CD8+ T cells from PBMCs, taken from culture after CMV antigen stimulation. The chain joins TRBV7-8 to TRBJ1-1, with TRBD1 identical over 10 bases. The TCR comes from a human donor in good health (CMV status not recorded). Some clones in this sample may be carry-over from other donors' samples. The CDR3: CASSFWTGGTEAFF. DNA of the CDR3: TGTGCCAGCAGCTTCTGGACAGGGGGCACTGAAGCTTTCTTT. The full variable domain, its missing parts supplied by reference TRBV7-8 and TRBJ1-1, is GAGVSQSPRYKVAKRGQDVALRCDPISGHVSLFWYQQALGQGPEFLTYFQNEAQLDKSGLPSDRFFAERPEGSVSTLKIQRTQQEDSAVYLCASSFWTGGTEAFFGQGTRLTVV.